A single T cell receptor beta chain is shown here with its context. Its specificity is not known. This specimen comes from a study of T cell responses to AZD1222 COVID-19 vaccine. Germline V gene lookup returns CDR1 LGHNA and CDR2 YSLEER. V dropped 0 bases and J dropped 2 bases, with 8 bases sitting between them. The CDR3 is made up of 14 amino acids. Study-wide results and limits: Recipients of two AZD1222 doses showed rising Spike-specific TCR breadth and depth. Along spike, vaccine-associated CD4 TCRs were found throughout, with dominance at 160-218 and 743-854. The donors showed a predominance of white British ancestry and of females, with possible underestimation of clonal diversity.

Generated by immunoSEQ multiplex PCR, the TCRdb table keeps only in-frame clones and is missing some. The sample shows around 88,000 clones, roughly 90% of them seen only once. The sample in question was peripheral blood, obtained on day 0 of MenACWY control vaccination. The rearrangement links TRBV4-3 to TRBJ2-7; no clear D. This sequence originates from an adult in good health. The CDR3 DNA follows: TGCGCCAGCAGCCAAGATATGGGGACCTACGAGCAGTACTTC. It codes for CASSQDMGTYEQYF.